This is a list of T cell receptor beta chains from one sample in a study of PD-L1 blockade in urothelial cancer. Here immunoSEQ multiplex PCR was the method, and the copy in TCRdb shows in-frame clones only, minus some. Of roughly 50,000 clones listed, 70% to 80% are singletons. The source material was PBMCs, sampled around atezolizumab (anti-PD-L1) treatment. These receptors were obtained from a man aged 65 to 79 with urothelial cancer. The CDR3 runs from the conserved cysteine through the conserved F or W. Fields, in order: J gene, D gene, clone size, V gene, CDR3 length, CDR3 protein, CDR3 DNA. The D gene is left open where the match is weak. Size is omitted from some rows. Given values are once, few, many or a class for expanded clones.

J gene: TRBJ1-1; D gene: TRBD1; clone size: -; V gene: TRBV6-4; CDR3 length: 13; CDR3 protein: CASRPGGGTEAFF; CDR3 DNA: TGTGCCAGCAGGCCAGGGGGTGGTACTGAAGCTTTCTTT
J gene: TRBJ2-1; D gene: TRBD2; clone size: -; V gene: TRBV11-1; CDR3 length: 16; CDR3 protein: CASSLRTSDQHNEQFF; CDR3 DNA: TGTGCCAGCAGCCTCCGGACTAGCGATCAGCACAATGAGCAGTTCTTC
J gene: TRBJ2-7; D gene: TRBD2; clone size: -; V gene: TRBV15; CDR3 length: 15; CDR3 protein: CATSRDLAGRYEQYF; CDR3 DNA: TGTGCCACCAGCAGAGATTTAGCGGGAAGGTACGAGCAGTACTTC
J gene: TRBJ2-3; D gene: TRBD2; clone size: -; V gene: TRBV6-6; CDR3 length: 16; CDR3 protein: CASIKRGSGMTDTQYF; CDR3 DNA: TGTGCCAGCATCAAACGGGGTAGCGGGATGACAGATACGCAGTATTTT
J gene: TRBJ2-2; D gene: -; clone size: -; V gene: TRBV4-3; CDR3 length: 13; CDR3 protein: CASSREDTGELFF; CDR3 DNA: TGCGCCAGCAGCAGGGAGGACACCGGGGAGCTGTTTTTT
J gene: TRBJ2-1; D gene: TRBD2; clone size: -; V gene: TRBV9; CDR3 length: 15; CDR3 protein: CASSVVAGGPNEQFF; CDR3 DNA: TGTGCCAGCAGCGTAGTAGCGGGAGGGCCCAATGAGCAGTTCTTC
J gene: TRBJ2-5; D gene: TRBD1; clone size: -; V gene: TRBV18; CDR3 length: 14; CDR3 protein: CASSPGQGVETQYF; CDR3 DNA: TGTGCCAGCTCACCCGGACAGGGCGTGGAGACCCAGTACTTC
J gene: TRBJ2-7; D gene: TRBD2; clone size: once; V gene: TRBV29-1; CDR3 length: 14; CDR3 protein: CSVEAAGVDYEQYF; CDR3 DNA: TGCAGCGTTGAAGCAGCGGGGGTGGACTACGAGCAGTACTTC
J gene: TRBJ1-5; D gene: -; clone size: -; V gene: TRBV12-5; CDR3 length: 14; CDR3 protein: CASGLGTSNQPQHF; CDR3 DNA: TGTGCTAGTGGTTTAGGGACATCAAATCAGCCCCAGCATTTT
J gene: TRBJ1-2; D gene: -; clone size: -; V gene: TRBV11-3; CDR3 length: 14; CDR3 protein: CASSLEAGDYGYTF; CDR3 DNA: TGTGCCAGCAGCTTAGAAGCAGGTGACTATGGCTACACCTTC
J gene: TRBJ1-1; D gene: -; clone size: once; V gene: TRBV5-1; CDR3 length: 15; CDR3 protein: CASSSLVQGNTEAFF; CDR3 DNA: TGCGCCAGCAGCTCGCTTGTACAGGGGAACACTGAAGCTTTCTTT
J gene: TRBJ2-4; D gene: TRBD1; clone size: -; V gene: TRBV12-5; CDR3 length: 14; CDR3 protein: CASGLGTGLNIQYF; CDR3 DNA: TGTGCTAGTGGTCTCGGGACAGGGTTAAACATTCAGTACTTC
J gene: TRBJ1-2; D gene: -; clone size: -; V gene: TRBV28; CDR3 length: 13; CDR3 protein: CATSGGRNYGYTF; CDR3 DNA: TGTGCCACCTCGGGGGGGCGGAACTATGGCTACACCTTC
J gene: TRBJ2-7; D gene: TRBD1; clone size: -; V gene: TRBV11-3; CDR3 length: 15; CDR3 protein: CASSYGQGRSYEQYF; CDR3 DNA: TGTGCCAGCAGCTACGGACAGGGCAGAAGCTACGAGCAGTACTTC
J gene: TRBJ2-1; D gene: -; clone size: few; V gene: TRBV2; CDR3 length: 15; CDR3 protein: CASSEQGATYNEQFF; CDR3 DNA: TGTGCCAGCAGTGAACAGGGCGCTACCTACAATGAGCAGTTCTTC
J gene: TRBJ2-2; D gene: -; clone size: -; V gene: TRBV7-2; CDR3 length: 13; CDR3 protein: CASSLSGTGELFF; CDR3 DNA: TGTGCCAGCAGCTTATCAGGAACCGGGGAGCTGTTTTTT
J gene: TRBJ1-5; D gene: TRBD1; clone size: -; V gene: TRBV15; CDR3 length: 16; CDR3 protein: CATSIRGQGAHQPQHF; CDR3 DNA: TGTGCCACCAGCATTCGGGGACAGGGGGCTCATCAGCCCCAGCATTTT
J gene: TRBJ2-1; D gene: TRBD2; clone size: -; V gene: TRBV28; CDR3 length: 18; CDR3 protein: CASSTGTSGRWSLNEQFF; CDR3 DNA: TGTGCCAGCAGTACCGGGACTAGCGGGAGGTGGTCCTTAAATGAGCAGTTCTTC
J gene: TRBJ1-4; D gene: -; clone size: -; V gene: TRBV12-5; CDR3 length: 14; CDR3 protein: CASGRGGLGEKLFF; CDR3 DNA: TGTGCTAGTGGCCGGGGGGGGCTTGGTGAAAAACTGTTTTTT
J gene: TRBJ2-3; D gene: -; clone size: -; V gene: TRBV7-9; CDR3 length: 16; CDR3 protein: CASSVTDSVILDTQYF; CDR3 DNA: TGTGCCAGCAGTGTTACCGACAGTGTAATTTTAGATACGCAGTATTTT
J gene: TRBJ1-1; D gene: -; clone size: -; V gene: TRBV10-1; CDR3 length: 16; CDR3 protein: CARSGGWQGWDTEAFF; CDR3 DNA: TGCGCCAGAAGTGGGGGATGGCAGGGGTGGGACACTGAAGCTTTCTTT
J gene: TRBJ2-4; D gene: -; clone size: -; V gene: TRBV4-2; CDR3 length: 15; CDR3 protein: CASSQGRESKNIQYF; CDR3 DNA: TGTGCCAGCAGCCAAGGGAGGGAGTCCAAAAACATTCAGTACTTC
J gene: TRBJ2-2; D gene: TRBD1; clone size: few; V gene: TRBV28; CDR3 length: 15; CDR3 protein: CASSLGQAGTGELFF; CDR3 DNA: TGTGCCAGCAGTTTAGGACAGGCGGGCACCGGGGAGCTGTTTTTT
J gene: TRBJ2-1; D gene: -; clone size: -; V gene: TRBV11-3; CDR3 length: 15; CDR3 protein: CASSPFGGGSNEQFF; CDR3 DNA: TGTGCCAGCAGCCCCTTCGGGGGAGGTAGCAATGAGCAGTTCTTC
J gene: TRBJ2-1; D gene: -; clone size: -; V gene: TRBV29-1; CDR3 length: 14; CDR3 protein: CSVEDPPLGNEQFF; CDR3 DNA: TGCAGCGTTGAAGACCCCCCCCTAGGAAATGAGCAGTTCTTC
J gene: TRBJ1-1; D gene: TRBD1; clone size: -; V gene: TRBV5-4; CDR3 length: 16; CDR3 protein: CASSLDRGLGNTEAFF; CDR3 DNA: TGTGCCAGCAGCTTGGACAGGGGGTTGGGGAACACTGAAGCTTTCTTT
J gene: TRBJ2-7; D gene: TRBD1; clone size: -; V gene: TRBV7-9; CDR3 length: 11; CDR3 protein: CASSSQGKQYF; CDR3 DNA: TGTGCCAGCAGCTCACAGGGGAAGCAGTACTTC
J gene: TRBJ2-7; D gene: TRBD2; clone size: -; V gene: TRBV28; CDR3 length: 15; CDR3 protein: CASSQSGLADYEQYF; CDR3 DNA: TGTGCCAGCAGCCAGAGTGGACTAGCGGACTACGAGCAGTACTTC
J gene: TRBJ2-1; D gene: TRBD2; clone size: -; V gene: TRBV6-4; CDR3 length: 15; CDR3 protein: CASSGLAGAIDEQFF; CDR3 DNA: TGTGCCAGCAGTGGCCTAGCGGGAGCGATTGATGAGCAGTTCTTC
J gene: TRBJ2-6; D gene: -; clone size: once; V gene: TRBV19; CDR3 length: 16; CDR3 protein: CASSAGGRNAANVLTF; CDR3 DNA: TGTGCCAGTAGTGCCGGAGGACGCAATGCGGCCAACGTCCTGACTTTC
J gene: TRBJ2-1; D gene: -; clone size: -; V gene: TRBV11-1; CDR3 length: 15; CDR3 protein: CASSLTGGVSNEQFF; CDR3 DNA: TGTGCCAGCAGCTTAACAGGGGGGGTTTCTAATGAGCAGTTCTTC
J gene: TRBJ1-1; D gene: -; clone size: -; V gene: TRBV6-1; CDR3 length: 13; CDR3 protein: CASMEQSRRRAFF; CDR3 DNA: TGTGCCAGCATGGAGCAGTCGAGGCGCCGAGCTTTCTTT
J gene: TRBJ2-7; D gene: TRBD2; clone size: few; V gene: TRBV2; CDR3 length: 13; CDR3 protein: CASSRSGRYEQYF; CDR3 DNA: TGTGCCAGCAGTCGGAGCGGGAGATACGAGCAGTACTTC
J gene: TRBJ2-1; D gene: TRBD2; clone size: -; V gene: TRBV4-3; CDR3 length: 18; CDR3 protein: CASSQGGATSGGFNEQFF; CDR3 DNA: TGCGCCAGCAGCCAAGGTGGGGCGACTAGCGGGGGGTTCAATGAGCAGTTCTTC
J gene: TRBJ2-1; D gene: -; clone size: once; V gene: TRBV5-4; CDR3 length: 16; CDR3 protein: CASSRQTGSTYNEQFF; CDR3 DNA: TGTGCCAGCAGCCGTCAAACAGGTTCTACCTACAATGAGCAGTTCTTC
J gene: TRBJ2-5; D gene: -; clone size: -; V gene: TRBV6-1; CDR3 length: 13; CDR3 protein: CASSALAQETQYF; CDR3 DNA: TGTGCCAGCAGCGCCCTAGCCCAGGAGACCCAGTACTTC
J gene: TRBJ2-1; D gene: TRBD1; clone size: -; V gene: TRBV5-4; CDR3 length: 15; CDR3 protein: CASSNGQGTHNEQFF; CDR3 DNA: TGTGCCAGCAGCAATGGACAGGGGACCCACAATGAGCAGTTCTTC
J gene: TRBJ2-2; D gene: TRBD1; clone size: few; V gene: TRBV12-5; CDR3 length: 16; CDR3 protein: CASGPRSTGGPGELFF; CDR3 DNA: TGTGCTAGTGGTCCCCGATCGACAGGGGGCCCCGGGGAGCTGTTTTTT
J gene: TRBJ2-1; D gene: -; clone size: -; V gene: TRBV18; CDR3 length: 11; CDR3 protein: CASSRAHEQFF; CDR3 DNA: TGTGCCAGCTCACGAGCCCATGAGCAGTTCTTC
J gene: TRBJ1-4; D gene: -; clone size: -; V gene: TRBV2; CDR3 length: 15; CDR3 protein: CASSEAGRLGKKLFF; CDR3 DNA: TGTGCCAGCAGTGAGGCCGGCAGGTTGGGTAAAAAACTGTTTTTT
J gene: TRBJ2-5; D gene: -; clone size: once; V gene: TRBV11-3; CDR3 length: 15; CDR3 protein: CASSPGQDARETQYF; CDR3 DNA: TGTGCCAGCAGCCCCGGACAAGATGCCCGGGAGACCCAGTACTTC
J gene: TRBJ2-3; D gene: TRBD1; clone size: -; V gene: TRBV19; CDR3 length: 13; CDR3 protein: CASKDRAADTQYF; CDR3 DNA: TGTGCCAGTAAAGACAGGGCCGCAGATACGCAGTATTTT
J gene: TRBJ1-4; D gene: TRBD1; clone size: -; V gene: TRBV4-3; CDR3 length: 18; CDR3 protein: CASSQEYGTGASGEKLFF; CDR3 DNA: TGCGCCAGCAGCCAAGAATACGGGACAGGGGCCTCAGGTGAAAAACTGTTTTTT
J gene: TRBJ1-1; D gene: TRBD1; clone size: few; V gene: TRBV2; CDR3 length: 11; CDR3 protein: CASSGTAEAFF; CDR3 DNA: TGTGCCAGCAGCGGGACAGCGGAAGCTTTCTTT
J gene: TRBJ1-5; D gene: -; clone size: -; V gene: TRBV18; CDR3 length: 14; CDR3 protein: CASSPGDGNQPQHF; CDR3 DNA: TGTGCCAGCTCACCAGGAGATGGAAATCAGCCCCAGCATTTT
J gene: TRBJ2-3; D gene: -; clone size: -; V gene: TRBV4-3; CDR3 length: 19; CDR3 protein: CASSQEWAFRGVSSDTQYF; CDR3 DNA: TGCGCCAGCAGCCAAGAGTGGGCTTTCAGGGGAGTTTCGTCGGATACGCAGTATTTT